Listed here are 6 T cell receptor beta chains from one sample, sequenced in a study of T cell changes during pregnancy in multiple sclerosis. This table comes from immunoSEQ multiplex PCR, and its TCRdb copy is limited to in-frame clones, with some not included. This sample has roughly 13,000 clones, with 85% to 95% found just once. The material was peripheral blood, obtained in the second trimester of pregnancy. The receptor set was obtained from a female donor in good health, enrolled as a control in a pregnancy study.

V usage is TRBV30 and J usage is TRBJ2-7; 8 bases fit TRBD2. The CDR3 spans 13 residues. J was trimmed by 5 bases and V by 2 bases; bases with no gene match: 5. Per germline, CDR1 GTSNPN and CDR2 SVGIG (reference sequence). This CDR3 reads CAWSLGGVNEQYF. The CDR3 nucleotides are TGTGCCTGGAGTCTCGGGGGGGTAAACGAGCAGTACTTC.

The genes are TRBV6-6 and TRBJ1-1, with D perhaps TRBD1 (5 bases). V dropped 6 bases and J dropped 0 bases, with 17 bases sitting between them. Per germline, CDR1 MNHNY and CDR2 SVGAGI (reference sequence). The CDR3 runs 16 residues. CDR3 loop: CASSPDSPWLNTEAFF. For the CDR3, the DNA is TGTGCCAGCAGCCCCGACAGCCCCTGGTTGAACACTGAAGCTTTCTTT.

The chain is built from TRBV20-1 and TRBJ2-1; tentative D call: TRBD2 (6 bases). V shed 2 bases and J shed 15 bases, with 14 bases lying between them. From germline, CDR1 is DFQATT and CDR2 SNEGSKA (reference sequence). This CDR3 is 11 amino acids long. The CDR3 here is CSARPSAGWFF. CDR3 bases: TGCAGTGCTAGACCTAGCGCGGGGTGGTTCTTC.

The V call is TRBV12-5, the J call TRBJ2-1; D perhaps matches TRBD1 (5 bases). This CDR3 has 14 residues. Trimming removed 2 bases at V and 4 bases at J, with 9 bases between. Germline CDR1 and CDR2: LGHNT and FRNRAP. DNA for the CDR3: TGTGCTAGTGGTTTGAACACAGGATACAATGAGCAGTTCTTC. As protein: CASGLNTGYNEQFF.

The V and J genes are TRBV7-2 and TRBJ2-4; D gene unclear. Germline assignment: CDR1 SGHTA and CDR2 FQGNSA. CDR3 length: 15 residues. V gave up 2 bases and J gave up 5 bases, with 13 bases separating them. In DNA, the CDR3 is TGTGCCAGCAGCTTAATCCCAGGAAGAGAAAACATTCAGTACTTC. It yields the protein CASSLIPGRENIQYF.

A note on this clone: It is unclear where the CDR3 begins or ends on the DNA, so no DNA is shown, and the CDR3 is as TCRdb lists it. J is TRBJ1-1 and V is TRBV6-1. CDR1 and CDR2 (germline): MNHNS, SASEGT. 12 amino acids form the CDR3, both terminal residues included. The CDR3 is CASSVGGGNGFF.